This TCR beta chain was sequenced for a study of cytotoxic CD8 clonotypes in ibrutinib-treated CLL. Study background: Response specimens were obtained following a median treatment duration of roughly 12 months, with a range of 6 to 36.

Study-wide results and limits: Age-matched healthy donor levels were exceeded by baseline clonality, which tracked circulating CD8+ T-cell counts. Treatment left the uncommon public clonotypes either contracted or stable in frequency.

TCRdb keeps only in-frame clones here, not all; method: immunoSEQ multiplex PCR. This table has almost 250,000 clones, 70% appearing once. This clone showed up just a few times. No antigen is known for it. The TCR comes from a human donor with chronic lymphocytic leukemia. The sequencing here drew on PBMCs, taken after 24 months of ibrutinib treatment.

The CDR3 DNA sequence: TGCAGCGTCCTAGGTCCTAGCGGGGGGAATGAGCAGTTCTTC. It translates to CSVLGPSGGNEQFF. This rearrangement joins TRBV29-1 to TRBJ2-1, with 11 bases lining up with TRBD2. The CDR3 runs to 14 residues. Germline-derived CDR1 and CDR2 are SQVTM and ANQGSEA. V trimming: 6 bases; J trimming: 7 bases; junction bases outside the gene matches: 8.